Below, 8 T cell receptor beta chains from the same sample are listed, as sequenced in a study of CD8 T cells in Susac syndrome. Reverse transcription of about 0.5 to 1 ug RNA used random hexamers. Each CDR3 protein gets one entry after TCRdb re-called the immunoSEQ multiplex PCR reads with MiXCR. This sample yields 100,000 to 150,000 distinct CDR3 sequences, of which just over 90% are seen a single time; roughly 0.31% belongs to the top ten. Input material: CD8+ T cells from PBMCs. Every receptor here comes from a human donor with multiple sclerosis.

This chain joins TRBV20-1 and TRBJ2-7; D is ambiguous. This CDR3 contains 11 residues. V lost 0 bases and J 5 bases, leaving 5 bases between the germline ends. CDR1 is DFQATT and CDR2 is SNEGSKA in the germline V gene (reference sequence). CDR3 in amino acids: CSARESNEQYF. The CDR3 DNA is TGCAGTGCTAGAGAATCTAACGAGCAGTACTTC.

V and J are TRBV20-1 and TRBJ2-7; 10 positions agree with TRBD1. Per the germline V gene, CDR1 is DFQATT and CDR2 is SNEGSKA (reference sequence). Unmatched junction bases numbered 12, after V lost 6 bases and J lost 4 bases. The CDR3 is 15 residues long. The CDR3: CSAQSRDRGLYEQYF. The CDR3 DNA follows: TGCAGTGCCCAGTCCCGGGACAGGGGACTATACGAGCAGTACTTC.

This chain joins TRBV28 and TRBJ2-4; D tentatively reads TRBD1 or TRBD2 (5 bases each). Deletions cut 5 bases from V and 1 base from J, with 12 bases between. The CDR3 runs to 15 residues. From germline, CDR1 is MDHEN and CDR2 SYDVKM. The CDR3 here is CASSVGVAAKNIQYF. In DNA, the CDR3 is TGTGCCAGCAGTGTGGGGGTAGCTGCCAAAAACATTCAGTACTTC.

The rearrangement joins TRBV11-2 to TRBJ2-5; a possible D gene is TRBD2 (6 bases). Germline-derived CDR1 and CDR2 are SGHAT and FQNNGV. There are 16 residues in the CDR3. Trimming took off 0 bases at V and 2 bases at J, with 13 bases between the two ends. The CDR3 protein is CASSLEARGTQETQYF. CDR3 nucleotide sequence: TGTGCCAGCAGCTTAGAGGCTCGCGGGACTCAAGAGACCCAGTACTTC.

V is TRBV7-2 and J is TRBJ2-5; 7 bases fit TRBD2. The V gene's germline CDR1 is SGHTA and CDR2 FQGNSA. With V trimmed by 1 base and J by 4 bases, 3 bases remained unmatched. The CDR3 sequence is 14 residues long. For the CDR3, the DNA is TGTGCCAGCAGCTTAGGCGGGAGACTAGAGACCCAGTACTTC. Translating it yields CASSLGGRLETQYF.

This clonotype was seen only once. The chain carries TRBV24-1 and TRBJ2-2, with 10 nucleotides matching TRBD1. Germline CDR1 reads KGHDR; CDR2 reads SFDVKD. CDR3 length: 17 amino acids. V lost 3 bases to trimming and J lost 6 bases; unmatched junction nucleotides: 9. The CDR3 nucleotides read TGTGCCACCAGTGATCAGGACAGGGGGTCTCCGGCCGGGGAGCTGTTTTTT. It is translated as CATSDQDRGSPAGELFF.

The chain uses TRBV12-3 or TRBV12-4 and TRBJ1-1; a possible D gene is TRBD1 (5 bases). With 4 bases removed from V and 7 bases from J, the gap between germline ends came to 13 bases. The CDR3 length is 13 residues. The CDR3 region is CASSSRHGGEAFF. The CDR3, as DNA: TGTGCCAGCAGTTCACGTCACGGGGGTGAAGCTTTCTTT.

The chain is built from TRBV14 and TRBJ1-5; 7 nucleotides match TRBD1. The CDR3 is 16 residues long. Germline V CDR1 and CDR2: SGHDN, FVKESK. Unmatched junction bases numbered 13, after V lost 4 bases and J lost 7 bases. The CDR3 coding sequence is TGTGCCAGCAGCCGAGGCGACAGGGAAAGCGGCCAGCCCCAGCATTTT. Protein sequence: CASSRGDRESGQPQHF.